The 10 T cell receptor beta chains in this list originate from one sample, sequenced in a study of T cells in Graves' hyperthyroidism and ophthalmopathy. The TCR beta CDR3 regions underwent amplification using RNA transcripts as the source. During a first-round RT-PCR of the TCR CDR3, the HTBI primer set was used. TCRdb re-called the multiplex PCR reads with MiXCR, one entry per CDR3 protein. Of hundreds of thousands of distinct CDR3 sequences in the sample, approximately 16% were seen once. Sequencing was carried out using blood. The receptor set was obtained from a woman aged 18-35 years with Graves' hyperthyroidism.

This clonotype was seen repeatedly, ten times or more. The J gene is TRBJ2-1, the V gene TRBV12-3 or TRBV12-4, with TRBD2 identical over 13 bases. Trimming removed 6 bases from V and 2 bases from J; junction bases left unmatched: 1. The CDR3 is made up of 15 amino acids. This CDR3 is CASRTSGGPYNEQFF. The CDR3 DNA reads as TGTGCCAGCAGGACTAGCGGGGGGCCCTACAATGAGCAGTTCTTC.

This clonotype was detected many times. CDR3 residues: CASSLGMTSGRRNTQYF. For the CDR3, the DNA is TGTGCCAGCAGCTTAGGGATGACTAGCGGGAGGCGGAATACGCAGTATTTT. The chain employs TRBV11-2 and TRBJ2-3; 13 nucleotides align to TRBD2. V lost 1 base and J lost 7; bases outside the gene matches: 8. In germline, CDR1 is SGHAT, CDR2 FQNNGV. This CDR3 region has 17 residues.

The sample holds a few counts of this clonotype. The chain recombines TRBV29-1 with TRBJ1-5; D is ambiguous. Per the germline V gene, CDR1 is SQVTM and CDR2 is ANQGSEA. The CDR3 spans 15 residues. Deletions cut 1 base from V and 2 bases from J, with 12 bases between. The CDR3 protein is CSVEVGGSGNQPQHF. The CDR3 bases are TGCAGCGTTGAAGTAGGAGGATCGGGCAATCAGCCCCAGCATTTT.

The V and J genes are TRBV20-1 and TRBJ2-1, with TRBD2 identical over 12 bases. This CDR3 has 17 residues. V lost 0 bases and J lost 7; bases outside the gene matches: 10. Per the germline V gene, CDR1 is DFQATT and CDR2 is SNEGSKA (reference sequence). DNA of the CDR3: TGCAGTGCTAGAGATCTCCTAGCGGGGGGGCCAGGGAATGAGCAGTTCTTC. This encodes CSARDLLAGGPGNEQFF.

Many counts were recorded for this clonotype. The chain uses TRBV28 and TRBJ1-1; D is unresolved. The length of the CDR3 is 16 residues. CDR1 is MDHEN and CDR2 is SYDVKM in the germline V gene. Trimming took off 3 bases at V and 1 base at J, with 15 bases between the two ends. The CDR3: CASSFGKARGNTEAFF. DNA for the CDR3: TGTGCCAGCAGTTTTGGCAAAGCCCGGGGGAACACTGAAGCTTTCTTT.

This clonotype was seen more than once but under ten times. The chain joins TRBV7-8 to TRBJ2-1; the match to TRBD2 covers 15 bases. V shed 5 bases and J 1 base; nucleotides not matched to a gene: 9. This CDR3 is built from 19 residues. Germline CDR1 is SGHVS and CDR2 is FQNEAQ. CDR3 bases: TGTGCCAGCAGCCCTTCGGGACTAGCGGGGGGTCAATCCTACAATGAGCAGTTCTTC. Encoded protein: CASSPSGLAGGQSYNEQFF.

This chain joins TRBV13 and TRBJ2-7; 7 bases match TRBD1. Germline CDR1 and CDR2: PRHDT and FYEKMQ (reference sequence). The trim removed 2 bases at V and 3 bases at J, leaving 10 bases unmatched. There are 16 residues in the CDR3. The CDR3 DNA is TGTGCCAGCAGCTTATCACTAGGGACAGCGGTCTACGAGCAGTACTTC. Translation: CASSLSLGTAVYEQYF.

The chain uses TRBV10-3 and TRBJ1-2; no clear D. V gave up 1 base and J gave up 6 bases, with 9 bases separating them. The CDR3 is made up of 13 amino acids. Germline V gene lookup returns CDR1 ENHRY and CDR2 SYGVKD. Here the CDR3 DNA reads TGTGCCATCAGTGAGTTGGAAGGGAATGGCTACACCTTC. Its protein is CAISELEGNGYTF.

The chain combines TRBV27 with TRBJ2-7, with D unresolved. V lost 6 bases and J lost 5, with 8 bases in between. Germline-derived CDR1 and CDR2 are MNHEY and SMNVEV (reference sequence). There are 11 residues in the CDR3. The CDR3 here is CASRNGNEQYF. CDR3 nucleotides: TGTGCCAGCAGAAATGGGAACGAGCAGTACTTC.

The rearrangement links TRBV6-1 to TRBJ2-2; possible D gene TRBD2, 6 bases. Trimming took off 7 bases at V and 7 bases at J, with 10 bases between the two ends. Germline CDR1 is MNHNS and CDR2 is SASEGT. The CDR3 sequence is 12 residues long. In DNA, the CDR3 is TGTGCCAGCAACAGGCGGGGCGGGGAGCTGTTTTTT. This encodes CASNRRGGELFF.